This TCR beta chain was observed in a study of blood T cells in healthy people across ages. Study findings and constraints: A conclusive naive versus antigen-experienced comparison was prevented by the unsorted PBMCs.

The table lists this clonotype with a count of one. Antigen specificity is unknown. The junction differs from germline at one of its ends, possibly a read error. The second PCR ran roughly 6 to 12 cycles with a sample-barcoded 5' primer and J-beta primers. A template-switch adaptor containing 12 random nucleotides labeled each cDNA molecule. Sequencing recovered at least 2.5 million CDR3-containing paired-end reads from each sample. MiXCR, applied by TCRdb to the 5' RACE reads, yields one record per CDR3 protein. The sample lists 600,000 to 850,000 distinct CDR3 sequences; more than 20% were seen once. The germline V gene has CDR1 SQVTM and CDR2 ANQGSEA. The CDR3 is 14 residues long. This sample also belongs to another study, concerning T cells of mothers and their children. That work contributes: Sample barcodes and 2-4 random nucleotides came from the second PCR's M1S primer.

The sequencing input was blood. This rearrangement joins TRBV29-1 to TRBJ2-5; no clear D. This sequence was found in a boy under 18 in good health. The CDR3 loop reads CSVDLRLNGETQCF. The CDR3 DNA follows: TGCAGCGTTGATCTTAGGTTGAACGGAGAGACCCAGTGCTTC.